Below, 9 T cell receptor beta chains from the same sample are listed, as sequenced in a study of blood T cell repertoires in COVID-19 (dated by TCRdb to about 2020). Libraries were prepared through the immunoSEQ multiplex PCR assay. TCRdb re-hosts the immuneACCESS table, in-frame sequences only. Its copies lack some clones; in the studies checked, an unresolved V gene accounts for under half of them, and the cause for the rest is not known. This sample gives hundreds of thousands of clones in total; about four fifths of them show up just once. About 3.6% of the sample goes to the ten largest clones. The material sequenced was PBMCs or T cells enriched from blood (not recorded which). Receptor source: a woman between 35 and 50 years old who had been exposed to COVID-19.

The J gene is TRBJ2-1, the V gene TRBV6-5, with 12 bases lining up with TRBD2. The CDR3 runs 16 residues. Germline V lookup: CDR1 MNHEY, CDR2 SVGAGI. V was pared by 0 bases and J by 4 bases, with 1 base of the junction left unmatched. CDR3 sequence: CASSYSGTSGYNEQFF. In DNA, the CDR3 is TGTGCCAGCAGTTACTCCGGGACTAGCGGGTACAATGAGCAGTTCTTC.

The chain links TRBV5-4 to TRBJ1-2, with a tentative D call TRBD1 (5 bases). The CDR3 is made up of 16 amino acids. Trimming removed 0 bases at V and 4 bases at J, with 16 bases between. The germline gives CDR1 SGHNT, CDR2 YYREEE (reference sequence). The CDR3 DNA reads TGTGCCAGCAGCTTGGTGTCAGCCCAGGGCCCCTATGGCTACACCTTC. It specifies CASSLVSAQGPYGYTF.

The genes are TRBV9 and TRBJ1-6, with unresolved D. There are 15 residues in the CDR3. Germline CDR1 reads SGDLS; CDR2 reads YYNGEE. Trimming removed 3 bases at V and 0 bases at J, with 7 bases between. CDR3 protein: CASSAGYSYNSPLHF. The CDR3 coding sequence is TGTGCCAGCAGCGCCGGGTACTCCTATAATTCACCCCTCCACTTT.

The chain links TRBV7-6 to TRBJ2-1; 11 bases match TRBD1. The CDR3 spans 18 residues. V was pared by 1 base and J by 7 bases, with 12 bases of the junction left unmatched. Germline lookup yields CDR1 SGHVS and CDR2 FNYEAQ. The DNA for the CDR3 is TGTGCCAGCAGCTTAGATGGGAGCGGGACAGGGGGAAGGAATGAGCAGTTCTTC. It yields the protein CASSLDGSGTGGRNEQFF.

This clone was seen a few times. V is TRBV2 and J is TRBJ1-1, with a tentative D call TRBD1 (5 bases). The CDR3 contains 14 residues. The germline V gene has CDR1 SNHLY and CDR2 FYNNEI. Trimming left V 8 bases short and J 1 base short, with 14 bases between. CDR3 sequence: CASGLQTANTEAFF. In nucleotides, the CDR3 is TGTGCCAGCGGACTACAGACAGCGAACACTGAAGCTTTCTTT.

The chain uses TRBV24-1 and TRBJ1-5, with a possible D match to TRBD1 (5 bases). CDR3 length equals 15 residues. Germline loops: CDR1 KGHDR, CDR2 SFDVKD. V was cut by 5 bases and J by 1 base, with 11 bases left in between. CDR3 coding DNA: TGTGCCACCAGTGGGGGAGGGGCGAGCAATCAGCCCCAGCATTTT. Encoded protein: CATSGGGASNQPQHF.

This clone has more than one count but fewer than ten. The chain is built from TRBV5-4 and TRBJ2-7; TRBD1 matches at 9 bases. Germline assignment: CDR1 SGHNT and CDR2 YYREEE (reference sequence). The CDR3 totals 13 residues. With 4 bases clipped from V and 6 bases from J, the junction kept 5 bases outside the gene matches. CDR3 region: CASSKDRGGEQYF. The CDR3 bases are TGTGCCAGCAGCAAGGACAGGGGTGGCGAGCAGTACTTC.

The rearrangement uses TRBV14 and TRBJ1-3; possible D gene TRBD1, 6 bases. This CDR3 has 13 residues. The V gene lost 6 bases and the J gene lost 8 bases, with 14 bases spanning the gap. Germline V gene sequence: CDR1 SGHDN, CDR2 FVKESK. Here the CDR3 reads CASRRTGLDTIYF. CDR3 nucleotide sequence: TGTGCCAGCAGGCGAACAGGGCTCGACACCATATATTTT.

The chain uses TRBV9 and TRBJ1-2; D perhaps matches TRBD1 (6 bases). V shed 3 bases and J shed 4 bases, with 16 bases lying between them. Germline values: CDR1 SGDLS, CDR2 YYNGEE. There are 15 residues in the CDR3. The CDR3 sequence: CASSDGTGYPYGYTF. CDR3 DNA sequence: TGTGCCAGCAGCGATGGAACAGGGTACCCCTATGGCTACACCTTC. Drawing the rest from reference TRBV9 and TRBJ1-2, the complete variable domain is DSGVTQTPKHLITATGQRVTLRCSPRSGDLSVYWYQQSLDQGLQFLIQYYNGEERAKGNILERFSAQQFPDLHSELNLSSLELGDSALYFCASSDGTGYPYGYTFGSGTRLTVV.